Below are 16 T cell receptor beta chains sequenced from a single sample in a study of blood T cell repertoires in COVID-19 (dated by TCRdb to about 2020). The protocol used for the library was the immunoSEQ multiplex PCR assay. TCRdb's version of the immuneACCESS table is confined to in-frame rearrangements and falls short of the full clone set. An unresolved V gene accounts for under half of the shortfall where checked; the remainder is of unknown origin. This sample holds about 270,000 clones; 85% were observed only once. Roughly 13% of the sample is taken by the ten largest. Sequencing input: peripheral blood. Every receptor here comes from a human donor in a cohort sampled during active COVID-19.

The chain carries TRBV7-6 and TRBJ2-1, with D maybe TRBD2 (6 bases). Trimming stripped 5 bases from V and 4 bases from J, with 15 bases between. The germline V gene has CDR1 SGHVS and CDR2 FNYEAQ. The CDR3 covers 15 residues. CDR3 residues: CASSVSSGTYNEQFF. CDR3 bases: TGTGCCAGCAGCGTCTCTTCAGGGACTTACAATGAGCAGTTCTTC.

V is TRBV5-5 and J is TRBJ2-1; D is unclear. The CDR3 length is 14 residues. Germline values: CDR1 SGHKS, CDR2 YYEKEE (reference sequence). Trimming took off 4 bases at V and 3 bases at J, with 11 bases between the two ends. The CDR3 region is CASSITTLYNEQFF. The CDR3 DNA reads as TGTGCCAGCAGCATCACGACACTCTACAATGAGCAGTTCTTC.

The chain couples TRBV7-2 to TRBJ1-2; D gene unclear. CDR1 is SGHTA and CDR2 is FQGNSA in the germline V gene. Trimming stripped 5 bases from V and 4 bases from J, with 20 bases between. CDR3 length equals 16 residues. In nucleotides, the CDR3 is TGTGCCAGCAGCCAATTAGCGGGTCGACGGGGCTATGGCTACACCTTC. Its translation: CASSQLAGRRGYGYTF.

This clone was seen only a few times. This sequence joins TRBV6-5 and TRBJ2-3; a possible D gene is TRBD2 (6 bases). The ends were cut back, 8 bases at V and 3 bases at J, with 12 bases in the middle. The germline CDR1 and CDR2 sequences are MNHEY and SVGAGI. The CDR3 is 13 residues long. CDR3 sequence (DNA): TGTGCCAGCGCGGAGGGGTTGACAGATACGCAGTATTTT. It translates to CASAEGLTDTQYF.

The chain joins TRBV4-3 to TRBJ2-1, with 10 nucleotides matching TRBD2. This CDR3 comprises 17 residues. J gave up 6 bases and V 0 bases, and 8 bases lay outside the gene matches. Germline lookup yields CDR1 LGHNA and CDR2 YSLEER. The CDR3 nucleotides read TGCGCCAGCAGCCAAGATCCCGCTAGCGGGAGTTTCAATGAGCAGTTCTTC. It codes for CASSQDPASGSFNEQFF.

The chain recombines TRBV7-2 with TRBJ2-7; D is unresolved. Per germline, CDR1 SGHTA and CDR2 FQGNSA. Trimming shortened V by 4 bases and J by 0 bases, and 10 bases separated the two germline ends. The CDR3 spans 14 residues. CDR3 DNA sequence: TGTGCCAGCAGCTCTGCCCTGAGCTCCTACGAGCAGTACTTC. This sequence encodes CASSSALSSYEQYF.

The chain uses TRBV7-9 and TRBJ1-2, with D possibly being TRBD1 (6 bases). V shed 7 bases and J shed 3 bases, with 15 bases lying between them. The CDR3 runs to 14 residues. Germline CDR1 and CDR2: SEHNR and FQNEAQ (reference sequence). The CDR3 DNA reads as TGTGCCAGCACCCAGGGGCGCCTATACTATGGCTACACCTTC. Amino acids: CASTQGRLYYGYTF.

The chain carries TRBV18 and TRBJ2-2, with D possibly matching TRBD1 (6 bases). Trimming took 3 bases from V and 1 from J, leaving 12 bases between them. Germline V gives CDR1 KGHSH, CDR2 LQKENI. The CDR3 totals 16 residues. The CDR3 DNA reads TGTGCCAGCTCACCCTCATCGACAGGGAACACCGGGGAGCTGTTTTTT. Encoded protein: CASSPSSTGNTGELFF.

This clone was recorded only once. The chain is built from TRBV5-6 and TRBJ2-3; no definite D call. Germline V gene sequence: CDR1 SGHDT, CDR2 YYEEEE. This CDR3 region has 15 residues. V lost 3 bases to trimming and J lost 0 bases, with 11 bases between them. CDR3: CASSYYSASTDTQYF. As DNA, the CDR3 is TGTGCCAGCAGCTACTATTCGGCTAGCACAGATACGCAGTATTTT.

The J gene is TRBJ2-5, the V gene TRBV5-1, with TRBD1 matching over 9 bases. The germline V gene has CDR1 SGHRS and CDR2 YFSETQ. V trimming: 1 base; J trimming: 4 bases; junction bases outside the gene matches: 2. This CDR3 contains 14 residues. The CDR3 reads CASSLSGQGETQYF. Written as DNA, the CDR3 is TGCGCCAGCAGCTTGTCGGGACAGGGAGAGACCCAGTACTTC.

This clone was observed a handful of times. The DNA of the CDR3 is TGTGCCGGATACGGGACTATTTCCTACGAGCAGTACTTC. The encoded protein is CAGYGTISYEQYF. The J gene is TRBJ2-7, the V gene TRBV6-7, with TRBD2 matching over 7 bases. TRBV6-7 is an ORF, with its function uncertain. CDR3 length: 13 amino acids. With V trimmed by 11 bases and J by 1 base, 8 bases remained unmatched.

This clone was picked up a small number of times. Other DNA sequences in the same sample also yield this CDR3. The J gene is TRBJ1-2, the V gene TRBV5-1; no clear D gene. CDR3 size: 12 residues. Germline lookup yields CDR1 SGHRS and CDR2 YFSETQ. With 4 bases removed from V and 3 bases from J, the gap between germline ends came to 7 bases. The CDR3 protein is CASSLTDYGYTF. In DNA, the CDR3 is TGCGCCAGCAGCCTCACGGACTATGGCTACACCTTC.

The rearrangement joins TRBV18 to TRBJ1-6, with 8 positions matching TRBD1. There are 14 residues in the CDR3. V was pared by 4 bases and J by 9 bases, with 5 bases of the junction left unmatched. The V gene's germline CDR1 is KGHSH and CDR2 LQKENI. The CDR3 is CASSQDRVGSPLHF. CDR3 DNA: TGTGCCAGCTCACAGGACAGGGTGGGTTCACCCCTCCACTTT.

The chain is built from TRBV7-9 and TRBJ2-2, with 9 bases lining up with TRBD1. The V gene end was trimmed by 4 bases and the J gene end by 3 bases; junction bases not matched to a gene: 12. The CDR3 is 18 amino acids. CDR1 is SEHNR and CDR2 is FQNEAQ in the germline V gene (reference sequence). The CDR3 nucleotides are TGTGCCAGCAGCTCGGACAGGGGACTGACACAAGACACCGGGGAGCTGTTTTTT. Translating gives CASSSDRGLTQDTGELFF.

The chain joins TRBV20-1 to TRBJ2-3, with D perhaps TRBD1 (7 bases). This CDR3 is built from 14 residues. Germline loops: CDR1 DFQATT, CDR2 SNEGSKA (reference sequence). Deletions cut 3 bases from V and 2 bases from J, with 12 bases between. The CDR3 sequence is CSASAGGNTDTQYF. The CDR3 region has the DNA TGCAGTGCTAGTGCAGGGGGGAACACAGATACGCAGTATTTT.

This chain connects TRBV5-1 to TRBJ2-6, with TRBD1 matching 7 bases. The CDR3 extends over 15 amino acids. The germline V gene has CDR1 SGHRS and CDR2 YFSETQ. J lost 10 bases, V lost 0 bases, and 7 bases had no gene match. The DNA for the CDR3 is TGCGCCAGCAGCTTGGCGGTGACAGGGCTGAACGTCCTGACTTTC. Residues: CASSLAVTGLNVLTF. The whole variable domain, filled in from reference TRBV5-1 and TRBJ2-6, reads KAGVTQTPRYLIKTRGQQVTLSCSPISGHRSVSWYQQTPGQGLQFLFEYFSETQRNKGNFPGRFSGRQFSNSRSEMNVSTLELGDSALYLCASSLAVTGLNVLTFGAGSRLTVL.